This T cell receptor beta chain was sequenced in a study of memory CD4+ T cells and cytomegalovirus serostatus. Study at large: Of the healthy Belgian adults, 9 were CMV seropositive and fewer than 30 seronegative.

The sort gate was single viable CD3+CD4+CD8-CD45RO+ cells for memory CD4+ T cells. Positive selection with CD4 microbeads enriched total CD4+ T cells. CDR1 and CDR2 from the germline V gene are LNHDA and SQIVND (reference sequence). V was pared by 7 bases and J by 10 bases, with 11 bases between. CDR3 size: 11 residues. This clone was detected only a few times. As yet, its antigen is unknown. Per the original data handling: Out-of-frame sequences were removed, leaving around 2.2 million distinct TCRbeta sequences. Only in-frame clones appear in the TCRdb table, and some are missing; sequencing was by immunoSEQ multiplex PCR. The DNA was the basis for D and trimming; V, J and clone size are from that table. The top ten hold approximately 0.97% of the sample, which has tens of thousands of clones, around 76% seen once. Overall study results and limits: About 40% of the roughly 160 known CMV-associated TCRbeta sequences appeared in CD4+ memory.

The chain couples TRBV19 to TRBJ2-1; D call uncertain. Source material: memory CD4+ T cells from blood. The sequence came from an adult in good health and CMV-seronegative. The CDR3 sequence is CASTRSGEQFF. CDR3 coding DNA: TGTGCCAGTACCCGATCAGGCGAGCAGTTCTTC. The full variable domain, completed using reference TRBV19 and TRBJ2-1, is DGGITQSPKYLFRKEGQNVTLSCEQNLNHDAMYWYRQDPGQGLRLIYYSQIVNDFQKGDIAEGYSVSREKKESFPLTVTSAQKNPTAFYLCASTRSGEQFFGPGTRLTVL.